Described below is a single TCR beta chain sequence and its context. In the authors' methods: Nucleated cell number was recorded as an estimate derived from reference gene primer amplification. The protocol was immunoSEQ multiplex PCR, while the TCRdb copy is restricted to in-frame clones and leaves out a portion. V and J calls and clone size are those listed in that table; D and trimming were worked out from the DNA. This table has roughly 150,000 clones, roughly 84% appearing once. The record originates from a study of blood T cell repertoires in COVID-19. Study-wide background: Collection of acute and convalescent COVID-19 samples took place in the United States, Italy and Spain. T cells, B-cell-depleted T cells, or PBMCs supplied cDNA or gDNA.

What was sequenced was PBMCs or T cells enriched from blood (not recorded which). The sequence came from a man in his sixties who had recovered from COVID-19.

CDR3 protein: CASASIRGRTGQPQHF. The CDR3 DNA follows: TGTGCCAGCGCCTCCATAAGAGGGCGTACTGGTCAGCCCCAGCATTTT. The chain combines TRBV27 with TRBJ1-5, with D unresolved. Per germline, CDR1 MNHEY and CDR2 SMNVEV (reference sequence). V shed 8 bases and J shed 6 bases, with 23 bases lying between them. This CDR3 is 16 amino acids long.